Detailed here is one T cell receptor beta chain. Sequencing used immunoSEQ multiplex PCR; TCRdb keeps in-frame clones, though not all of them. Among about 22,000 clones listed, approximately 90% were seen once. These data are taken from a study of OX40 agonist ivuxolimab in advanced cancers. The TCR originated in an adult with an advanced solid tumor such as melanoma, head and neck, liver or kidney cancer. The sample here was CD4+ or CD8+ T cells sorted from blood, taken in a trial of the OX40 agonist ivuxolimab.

The CDR3 nucleotides read TGTGCCAGCAGTATGACCGGGGTCGGCAATCAGCCCCAGCATTTT. Its protein product is CASSMTGVGNQPQHF. The rearrangement uses TRBV6-1 and TRBJ1-5, with no clear D. The ends were cut back, 5 bases at V and 2 bases at J, with 13 bases in the middle. Germline CDR1 and CDR2: MNHNS and SASEGT. The CDR3 loop spans 15 amino acids.